The 30 T cell receptor beta chains below all came from one sample that was sequenced in a study of PD-1 blockade in classical Hodgkin lymphoma (TCRdb year 2020). Sample time point, as interpreted from the label and publication: cycle 1 day 1 (C1D1), immediately before nivolumab initiation. Every trial patient had relapsed following autologous stem cell transplantation, and prior brentuximab vedotin exposure was what differed among cohorts A, B and C. Library preparation used the immunoSEQ multiplex PCR assay. The source is immuneACCESS, and TCRdb retained only in-frame sequences with V and J called. Part of the clones is not carried over; for the studies checked, unresolved V genes explain less than half of this, and the remainder is unexplained. This sample gives about 100,000 clones in total; approximately 88% of them show up just once. The ten largest account for 9% to 15% of the sample. Material: peripheral blood mononuclear cells (PBMCs), obtained at baseline. The receptors originated from a human donor with classical Hodgkin lymphoma.

V usage is TRBV21-1 and J usage is TRBJ1-4; TRBD1, the table's D call, was not compared with the DNA. TRBV21-1 is a documented pseudogene. The CDR3 totals 16 residues. CDR3 DNA: TGTGCCAGCAGCAAAGTTAAAGGGGAAGCTAATGAAAAACTGTTTTTT. This gives the protein CASSKVKGEANEKLFF.

The chain is built from TRBV9 and TRBJ2-1; D is unresolved. V was clipped by 3 bases and J by 2 bases, with 6 bases between them. This CDR3 has 13 residues. Germline V gene data show CDR1 as SGDLS and CDR2 as YYNGEE. CDR3 bases: TGTGCCAGCAGCGACCGGGCCTACAATGAGCAGTTCTTC. Residues: CASSDRAYNEQFF.

V is TRBV18 and J is TRBJ2-7; a weak D match, TRBD2 (5 bases). The CDR3 has 13 amino acids. V lost 3 bases and J 5 bases, leaving 11 bases between the germline ends. The germline gives CDR1 KGHSH, CDR2 LQKENI. CDR3 sequence reads: CASSPGSQDEQYF. CDR3 DNA: TGTGCCAGCTCACCGGGGAGCCAGGACGAGCAGTACTTC.

V usage is TRBV2 and J usage is TRBJ1-2; weak D call: TRBD1 (6 bases). The V and J ends lost 6 bases and 3 bases respectively, with 11 bases between them. The CDR3 contains 13 residues. Germline loops: CDR1 SNHLY, CDR2 FYNNEI. CDR3 nucleotides: TGTGCCAGCAGGGACAGTAGGGACTATGGCTACACCTTC. The encoded protein is CASRDSRDYGYTF. Filled out from reference TRBV2 and TRBJ1-2, the complete variable domain reads EPEVTQTPSHQVTQMGQEVILRCVPISNHLYFYWYRQILGQKVEFLVSFYNNEISEKSEIFDDQFSVERPDGSNFTLKIRSTKLEDSAMYFCASRDSRDYGYTFGSGTRLTVV.

This chain uses TRBV5-1 with TRBJ2-2, with 9 bases matching TRBD2. J was trimmed by 5 bases and V by 1 base; bases with no gene match: 6. There are 16 residues in the CDR3. Germline loops: CDR1 SGHRS, CDR2 YFSETQ. The CDR3 bases are TGCGCCAGCAGCTTGCTCTCTAGCGGGGCTACCGGGGAGCTGTTTTTT. It codes for CASSLLSSGATGELFF. Variable domain in full (rest from reference TRBV5-1 and TRBJ2-2): KAGVTQTPRYLIKTRGQQVTLSCSPISGHRSVSWYQQTPGQGLQFLFEYFSETQRNKGNFPGRFSGRQFSNSRSEMNVSTLELGDSALYLCASSLLSSGATGELFFGEGSRLTVL.

This sequence joins TRBV28 and TRBJ1-2; 9 bases line up with TRBD1. The CDR3 extends over 15 amino acids. The V gene's germline CDR1 is MDHEN and CDR2 SYDVKM. V trimming: 6 bases; J trimming: 4 bases; junction bases outside the gene matches: 9. The CDR3 region is CASRDPGQGLYGYTF. The CDR3 DNA reads TGTGCCAGCAGAGACCCGGGACAGGGTCTCTATGGCTACACCTTC.

The chain links TRBV10-3 to TRBJ2-1, with D possibly being TRBD1 (5 bases). This CDR3 spans 12 amino acids. Germline V CDR1 and CDR2: ENHRY, SYGVKD. V lost 6 bases, J lost 4 bases, and 7 bases lay in between. CDR3 DNA: TGTGCCATCAGAGACAGTTACAATGAGCAGTTCTTC. It yields the protein CAIRDSYNEQFF.

The CDR3 loop reads CASSVGQTLNTEAFF. CDR3 bases: TGTGCCAGTAGTGTCGGACAGACTTTGAACACTGAAGCTTTCTTT. The chain combines TRBV19 with TRBJ1-1, with D possibly matching TRBD1 (6 bases). V lost 5 bases and J 0 bases, leaving 13 bases between the germline ends. This CDR3 spans 15 amino acids. Germline V gene sequence: CDR1 LNHDA, CDR2 SQIVND (reference sequence).

CDR3 loop: CASSEATGGALRYF. The CDR3 bases are TGTGCCAGCAGTGAAGCGACAGGGGGGGCCCTCCGGTACTTC. The chain joins TRBV6-1 to TRBJ2-7; TRBD1 matches at 9 bases. Germline trimming cut 0 bases from V and 12 bases from J; bases unmatched to any gene: 9. CDR1 MNHNS and CDR2 SASEGT come from the germline V gene. There are 14 residues in the CDR3.

V is TRBV4-3 and J is TRBJ2-7; possible D gene TRBD2, 5 bases. The CDR3 has 13 residues. With 2 bases removed from V and 6 bases from J, the gap between germline ends came to 11 bases. Germline CDR1 LGHNA, CDR2 YSLEER. As DNA, the CDR3 is TGCGCCAGCAGCCAACTGGTAGGGAGCGAGCAGTACTTC. Residues: CASSQLVGSEQYF.

The gene calls are TRBV28 and TRBJ1-2; 7 bases match TRBD1. The CDR3 has 14 amino acids. V lost 6 bases and J lost 4; bases outside the gene matches: 8. From germline, CDR1 is MDHEN and CDR2 SYDVKM. In DNA form, the CDR3 reads TGTGCCAGCAGCCTGACAGGGACCAGCTATGGCTACACCTTC. As protein: CASSLTGTSYGYTF.

The chain combines TRBV9 with TRBJ2-3; D gene uncertain. This CDR3 is built from 12 residues. V was shortened by 0 bases and J by 5 bases, with 4 bases between the two germline ends. Germline V lookup: CDR1 SGDLS, CDR2 YYNGEE. For the CDR3, the DNA is TGTGCCAGCAGCGTAGTTGGAGATACGCAGTATTTT. Amino acid sequence: CASSVVGDTQYF.

V usage is TRBV6-1 and J usage is TRBJ2-3; 8 bases are shared with TRBD2. The trim removed 7 bases at V and 0 bases at J, leaving 3 bases unmatched. Germline V gene lookup returns CDR1 MNHNS and CDR2 SASEGT. The CDR3 runs to 14 residues. The CDR3 bases are TGTGCCAGCAAACTAGCGGATAGCACAGATACGCAGTATTTT. This translates into CASKLADSTDTQYF.

The chain uses TRBV5-1 and TRBJ2-2; D unclear. V was clipped by 4 bases and J by 6 bases, with 7 bases between them. Germline lookup yields CDR1 SGHRS and CDR2 YFSETQ. The CDR3 runs 12 residues. The CDR3 bases are TGCGCCAGCAGCGACGGCGCCGGGGAGCTGTTTTTT. Its protein is CASSDGAGELFF.

The V gene is TRBV5-1, the J gene TRBJ2-7; D may correspond to TRBD1 or TRBD2 (8 bases each). The V gene lost 7 bases and the J gene lost 6 bases, with 23 bases spanning the gap. This CDR3 contains 15 residues. From germline, CDR1 is SGHRS and CDR2 YFSETQ. The CDR3 loop reads CASSLPGGTGAEQYF. The CDR3 DNA is TGCGCCAGCTCCCTCCCGGGGGGGACAGGTGCCGAGCAGTACTTC.

The chain has TRBV7-8 and TRBJ2-1; TRBD2 agrees at 9 bases. Per germline, CDR1 SGHVS and CDR2 FQNEAQ. The CDR3 is 14 residues long. V lost 5 bases, J lost 6 bases, and 5 bases stayed unmatched. The CDR3, as DNA: TGTGCCAGCAGCAAACTAGCGGGCCCCAATGAGCAGTTCTTC. It yields the protein CASSKLAGPNEQFF.

This chain connects TRBV7-7 to TRBJ2-5; perhaps D is TRBD1 or TRBD2 (5 bases each). The CDR3 has 14 residues. CDR1 and CDR2 (germline): SSHAT, FNYEAQ (reference sequence). V lost 5 bases to trimming and J lost 5 bases, with 15 bases between them. DNA of the CDR3: TGTGCCAGCAGCCAGTCGGGGCCCGGGGAGACCCAGTACTTC. This sequence encodes CASSQSGPGETQYF.

The chain has TRBV18 and TRBJ1-1; D ambiguous. Germline V gives CDR1 KGHSH, CDR2 LQKENI. The CDR3 is 12 residues long. The V and J ends lost 6 bases and 7 bases respectively, with 12 bases between them. CDR3 in amino acids: CASSLPMGEAFF. The CDR3 DNA is TGTGCCAGCTCCCTCCCGATGGGTGAAGCTTTCTTT.

This clone has a handful of counts. The chain uses TRBV19 and TRBJ1-5, with 7 bases that match TRBD1. The J segment lost 5 bases and the V segment lost 6 bases, leaving 4 bases of the junction unmatched. Germline values: CDR1 LNHDA, CDR2 SQIVND (reference sequence). This CDR3 has 13 amino acids. The CDR3 DNA reads as TGTGCCAGTAGCTCAGGGGGGCATCAGCCCCAGCATTTT. Its protein product is CASSSGGHQPQHF.

The V and J genes are TRBV4-1 and TRBJ2-1, with TRBD2 matching 7 bases. This CDR3 contains 16 residues. Germline CDR1 and CDR2: MGHRA and YSYEKL. The V segment lost 1 base and the J segment 5 bases; nucleotides outside the gene matches: 8. CDR3 sequence reads: CASSQGRASGNNEQFF. CDR3 nucleotides: TGCGCCAGCAGCCAAGGCCGGGCTAGCGGCAACAATGAGCAGTTCTTC.

V and J are TRBV19 and TRBJ2-7; no definite D call. V was shortened by 6 bases and J by 2 bases, with 11 bases between the two germline ends. CDR3 length: 13 residues. Looked up from germline, CDR1 is LNHDA and CDR2 is SQIVND (reference sequence). CDR3 in DNA: TGTGCCAGTAGGGCTGCCGGCGCCTACGAGCAGTACTTC. This encodes CASRAAGAYEQYF.

This clone was detected once. The chain couples TRBV7-2 to TRBJ2-1; D gene unclear. The germline V and J ends were trimmed by 1 base and 2 bases, with 18 bases remaining between them. This CDR3 region has 18 residues. CDR1 is SGHTA, CDR2 FQGNSA, per germline. DNA for the CDR3: TGTGCCAGCAGCTTAGAAGGGCGGCGGACCCAGCCCTACAATGAGCAGTTCTTC. Protein product: CASSLEGRRTQPYNEQFF.

The chain carries TRBV18 and TRBJ2-1, with 9 bases identical to TRBD2. After removal of 5 bases from V and 4 bases from J, the junction contained 9 bases not matched to a gene. Germline V gene sequence: CDR1 KGHSH, CDR2 LQKENI. The CDR3 sequence is 16 residues long. The CDR3 coding sequence is TGTGCCAGCTCATCAACGACTAGCGGCCTATACAATGAGCAGTTCTTC. It codes for CASSSTTSGLYNEQFF.

The chain carries TRBV19 and TRBJ2-6; 10 nucleotides align to TRBD1. With 4 bases clipped from V and 0 bases from J, the junction kept 9 bases outside the gene matches. This CDR3 comprises 19 residues. Germline values: CDR1 LNHDA, CDR2 SQIVND (reference sequence). CDR3 residues: CASSTPGQGSLSGANVLTF. CDR3 nucleotides: TGTGCCAGTAGTACCCCGGGACAGGGGTCCCTCTCTGGGGCCAACGTCCTGACTTTC.

This clone was counted once. The chain uses TRBV2 and TRBJ1-3; unclear D gene. CDR1 and CDR2 from the germline V gene are SNHLY and FYNNEI. The ends were cut back, 2 bases at V and 4 bases at J, with 6 bases in the middle. The CDR3 is 13 amino acids. CDR3 sequence reads: CASSEFGGNTIYF. The DNA for the CDR3 is TGTGCCAGCAGTGAATTCGGGGGAAACACCATATATTTT.

As for this clone: A read error may produce the germline difference seen at one junction end. This chain links TRBV6-1 with TRBJ1-3; D ambiguous. Germline V CDR1 and CDR2: MNHNS, SASEGT. The CDR3 covers 13 residues. The CDR3 reads CASRGDKGTTIYF. As DNA, the CDR3 is TGTGCCAGCAGGGGAGACAAGGGAACCACCATATATTTT.

This chain uses TRBV6-1 with TRBJ1-2; D is uncertain. The CDR3 sequence is 11 residues long. CDR1 is MNHNS and CDR2 is SASEGT in the germline V gene. Trimming shortened V by 4 bases and J by 8 bases, and 8 bases separated the two germline ends. CDR3 region: CASSAPTGYTF. CDR3 in DNA: TGTGCCAGCAGTGCCCCGACGGGCTACACCTTC.

The rearrangement links TRBV28 to TRBJ2-5; no clear D gene. V gave up 7 bases and J gave up 4 bases, with 10 bases separating them. This CDR3 is built from 12 residues. Germline assignment: CDR1 MDHEN and CDR2 SYDVKM. The CDR3 is CASNGRGETQYF. The CDR3 nucleotides are TGTGCCAGCAACGGCCGAGGAGAGACCCAGTACTTC.

This clone showed up just once. This chain joins TRBV5-1 and TRBJ2-5, with TRBD2 identical over 7 bases. Germline V gene lookup returns CDR1 SGHRS and CDR2 YFSETQ. CDR3 length equals 15 residues. The V segment lost 0 bases and the J segment 5 bases; nucleotides outside the gene matches: 7. This chain's CDR3 is CASSLEAGTWETQYF. The CDR3, as DNA: TGCGCCAGCAGCTTGGAAGCGGGGACTTGGGAGACCCAGTACTTC.

The chain carries TRBV10-3 and TRBJ2-7; 9 bases are a match to TRBD1. The CDR3 totals 15 residues. Trimming took 2 bases from V and 6 from J; bases not matched to a gene: 8. Germline CDR1 ENHRY, CDR2 SYGVKD. For the CDR3, the DNA is TGTGCCATCAGTGAGACGCCGGGACAGGGAGCCGAGCAGTACTTC. Amino acid sequence: CAISETPGQGAEQYF.